Below, 12 T cell receptor beta chains from the same sample are listed, as sequenced in a study of blood T cells in healthy people across ages. A second PCR, run for about 6 to 11 cycles, used a sample-barcoded 5' primer plus a J-beta primer mix. TCRdb analysed the 5' RACE reads with MiXCR anew, one entry per CDR3 protein. The sample has roughly 1,500,000 distinct CDR3 sequences, almost 35% seen once. Sequencing input: blood. These receptors all come from a woman aged 30 to 39 in good health.

This clonotype was detected only a few times. This rearrangement joins TRBV13 to TRBJ2-7; 11 nucleotides agree with TRBD1. The CDR3 covers 16 residues. Germline V gene data show CDR1 as PRHDT and CDR2 as FYEKMQ (reference sequence). The V gene end was trimmed by 5 bases and the J gene end by 1 base; junction bases not matched to a gene: 7. The CDR3 reads CASSISGQGASYEQYF. CDR3 nucleotide sequence: TGTGCCAGCAGCATATCCGGACAGGGGGCATCCTACGAGCAGTACTTC.

The CDR3 loop is CASSPRPSGLAGEPDTQYF. The CDR3 DNA sequence: TGTGCCAGCAGCCCACGCCCCTCGGGACTAGCGGGGGAGCCAGATACGCAGTATTTT. The chain joins TRBV4-2 to TRBJ2-3; TRBD2 matches 14 bases. The CDR3 has 19 residues. Unmatched junction bases numbered 13, after V lost 4 bases and J lost 4 bases. Germline CDR1 LGHNA, CDR2 YNFKEQ.

V usage is TRBV2 and J usage is TRBJ2-5; 9 positions agree with TRBD2. This CDR3 is built from 17 residues. V was clipped by 6 bases and J by 7 bases; unmatched bases: 18. Germline values: CDR1 SNHLY, CDR2 FYNNEI. CDR3 residues: CASSDIASGVPAGTQYF. The CDR3 DNA reads as TGTGCCAGCAGCGACATTGCTAGCGGGGTTCCTGCGGGGACCCAGTACTTC.

J is TRBJ2-5 and V is TRBV6-6; a weak D match, TRBD2 (6 bases). CDR1 is MNHNY, CDR2 SVGAGI, per germline (reference sequence). The V and J ends lost 7 bases and 7 bases respectively, with 13 bases between them. The CDR3 covers 12 residues. CDR3 protein: CASINQGGTQYF. The DNA for the CDR3 is TGTGCCAGCATCAATCAGGGAGGGACCCAGTACTTC.

As concerns this clonotype: Compared with germline, one end of the junction differs, possibly owing to a read error. V usage is TRBV7-9 and J usage is TRBJ2-1, with D hard to call. Germline lookup yields CDR1 SEHNR and CDR2 FQNEAQ (reference sequence). This CDR3 spans 16 amino acids. The CDR3 protein is CASSNPAESSYDEQFF. The CDR3 DNA reads TGTGCCAGCAGTAATCCGGCCGAAAGCTCCTACGATGAGCAGTTCTTC.

V gene TRBV5-8 combines with J gene TRBJ1-1; 8 nucleotides match TRBD1. The J segment lost 4 bases and the V segment lost 8 bases, leaving 16 bases of the junction unmatched. Germline V gene sequence: CDR1 SGHTS, CDR2 YDEGEE. This CDR3 is 16 amino acids long. The CDR3 DNA reads TGTGCCAGTGTGGGGCAGGGGGCCTTCCGGGGCACTGAAGCTTTCTTT. Amino acid sequence: CASVGQGAFRGTEAFF.

The chain recombines TRBV3-1 with TRBJ2-2; D is possibly TRBD2 (7 bases). The CDR3 has 15 amino acids. CDR1 LGHDT and CDR2 YNNKEL come from the germline V gene (reference sequence). V lost 1 base and J lost 10, with 16 bases in between. The CDR3 loop reads CASSQALGGAEELFF. CDR3 DNA sequence: TGTGCCAGCAGCCAAGCTTTAGGGGGGGCCGAGGAGCTGTTTTTT.

This clonotype was seen more than once but under ten times. This sequence joins TRBV15 and TRBJ1-4, with 9 bases fitting TRBD1. The CDR3 totals 14 residues. Germline V CDR1 and CDR2: LNHNV, YYDKDF (reference sequence). With V trimmed by 5 bases and J by 7 bases, 5 bases remained unmatched. CDR3: CATSSRQGVEKLFF. In nucleotides, the CDR3 is TGTGCCACCAGCTCCCGACAGGGGGTTGAAAAACTGTTTTTT.

The chain is built from TRBV2 and TRBJ2-6; no clear D gene. In germline, CDR1 is SNHLY, CDR2 FYNNEI. The CDR3 is 12 residues long. With 2 bases removed from V and 7 bases from J, the gap between germline ends came to 3 bases. CDR3 sequence reads: CASSEIANVLTF. DNA of the CDR3: TGTGCCAGCAGTGAAATTGCCAACGTCCTGACTTTC.

This sequence joins TRBV13 and TRBJ2-3, with D possibly TRBD1 on 6 matching bases. The CDR3 runs 15 residues. V was shortened by 2 bases and J by 1 base, with 10 bases between the two germline ends. Germline V gene lookup returns CDR1 PRHDT and CDR2 FYEKMQ (reference sequence). CDR3 sequence (DNA): TGTGCCAGCAGCTTAAGACAGGCAGGCACAGATACGCAGTATTTT. It translates to CASSLRQAGTDTQYF.

This chain links TRBV7-6 with TRBJ2-7; possible D gene TRBD1, 6 bases. CDR1 and CDR2 (germline): SGHVS, FNYEAQ. V was clipped by 5 bases and J by 3 bases, with 17 bases between them. The length of the CDR3 is 15 residues. The CDR3 loop is CASSQGLGRNYEQYF. The CDR3 coding sequence is TGTGCCAGCAGCCAGGGGTTGGGACGGAACTACGAGCAGTACTTC.

V and J are TRBV6-6 and TRBJ2-7, with 7 nucleotides matching TRBD1. There are 12 residues in the CDR3. The ends lost 7 bases at V and 3 bases at J; junction bases unmatched: 3. Per germline, CDR1 MNHNY and CDR2 SVGAGI (reference sequence). For the CDR3, the DNA is TGTGCCAGCATGGCAGGGGGCTACGAGCAGTACTTC. Translating gives CASMAGGYEQYF.